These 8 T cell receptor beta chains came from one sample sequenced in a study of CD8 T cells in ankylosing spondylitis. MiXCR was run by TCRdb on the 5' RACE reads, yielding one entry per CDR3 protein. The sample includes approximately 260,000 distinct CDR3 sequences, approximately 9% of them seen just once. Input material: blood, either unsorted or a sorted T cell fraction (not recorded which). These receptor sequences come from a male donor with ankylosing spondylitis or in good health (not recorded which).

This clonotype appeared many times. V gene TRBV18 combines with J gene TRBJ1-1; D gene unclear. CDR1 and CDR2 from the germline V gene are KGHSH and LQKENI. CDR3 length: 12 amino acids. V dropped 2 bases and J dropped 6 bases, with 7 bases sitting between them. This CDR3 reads CASSPRHSEAFF. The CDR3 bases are TGTGCCAGCTCACCAAGGCACTCTGAAGCTTTCTTT.

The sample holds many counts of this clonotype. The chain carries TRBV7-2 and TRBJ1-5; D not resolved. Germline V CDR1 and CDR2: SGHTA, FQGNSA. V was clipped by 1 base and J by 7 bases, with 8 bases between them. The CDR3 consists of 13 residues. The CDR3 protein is CASSLEAKQPQHF. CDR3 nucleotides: TGTGCCAGCAGCTTAGAGGCGAAGCAGCCCCAGCATTTT.

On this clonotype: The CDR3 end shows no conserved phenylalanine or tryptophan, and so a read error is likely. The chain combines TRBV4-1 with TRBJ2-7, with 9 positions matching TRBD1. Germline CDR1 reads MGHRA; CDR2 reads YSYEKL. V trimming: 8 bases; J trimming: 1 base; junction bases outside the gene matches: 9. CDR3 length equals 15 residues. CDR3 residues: CASPTGGEGSYEQYL. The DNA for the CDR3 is TGCGCCAGCCCCACAGGGGGCGAAGGATCCTACGAGCAGTACCTC.

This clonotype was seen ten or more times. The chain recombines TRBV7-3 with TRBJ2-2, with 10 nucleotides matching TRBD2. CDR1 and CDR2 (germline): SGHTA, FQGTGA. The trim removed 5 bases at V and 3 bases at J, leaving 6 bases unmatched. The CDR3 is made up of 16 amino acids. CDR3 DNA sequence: TGTGCCAGCAGCCCCCTAGCGGGAGTTGACACCGGGGAGCTGTTTTTT. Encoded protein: CASSPLAGVDTGELFF.

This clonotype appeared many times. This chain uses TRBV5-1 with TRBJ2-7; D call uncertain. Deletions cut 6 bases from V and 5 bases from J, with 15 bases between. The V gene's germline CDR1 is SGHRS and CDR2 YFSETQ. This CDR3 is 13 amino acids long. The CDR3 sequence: CASNLGPRDEQYF. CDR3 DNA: TGCGCCAGCAACCTTGGACCAAGGGACGAGCAGTACTTC.

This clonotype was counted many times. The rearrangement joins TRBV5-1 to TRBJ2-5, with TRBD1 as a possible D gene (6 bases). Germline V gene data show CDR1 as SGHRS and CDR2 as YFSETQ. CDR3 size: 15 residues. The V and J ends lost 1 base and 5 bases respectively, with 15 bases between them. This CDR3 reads CASSLSGGFYETQYF. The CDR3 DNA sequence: TGCGCCAGCAGCTTGTCTGGGGGCTTCTATGAGACCCAGTACTTC.

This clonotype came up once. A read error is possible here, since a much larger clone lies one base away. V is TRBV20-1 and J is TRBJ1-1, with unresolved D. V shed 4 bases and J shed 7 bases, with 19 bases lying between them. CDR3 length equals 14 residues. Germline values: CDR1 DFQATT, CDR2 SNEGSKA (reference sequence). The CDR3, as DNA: TGCAGTGCTATGAATTCGGCTAGACACCTTGAAGCTTTCTTT. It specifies CSAMNSARHLEAFF.

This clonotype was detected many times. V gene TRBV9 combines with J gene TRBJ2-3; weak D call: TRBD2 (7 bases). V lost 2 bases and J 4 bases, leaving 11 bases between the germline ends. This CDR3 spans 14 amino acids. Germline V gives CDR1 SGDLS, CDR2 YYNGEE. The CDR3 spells CASSVGGGADTQYF. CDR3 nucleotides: TGTGCCAGCAGCGTCGGAGGGGGGGCAGATACGCAGTATTTT. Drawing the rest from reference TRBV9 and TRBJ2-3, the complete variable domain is DSGVTQTPKHLITATGQRVTLRCSPRSGDLSVYWYQQSLDQGLQFLIQYYNGEERAKGNILERFSAQQFPDLHSELNLSSLELGDSALYFCASSVGGGADTQYFGPGTRLTVL.